This T cell receptor beta chain was obtained from a study of cytomegalovirus exposure and HLA in healthy donors. General study points: HLA alleles showed associations with 15,000 to 20,000 TCR beta sequences in a later analysis, at a 0.05 false discovery rate.

A word on this clone: What it binds is not known.

CDR1 and CDR2 (germline): LNHDA, SQIVND (reference sequence). V lost 9 bases and J 2 bases, leaving 10 bases between the germline ends. This CDR3 is 12 amino acids long. The PCR used 60 Vbeta and 13 Jbeta primers. TCRdb's table, derived via immunoSEQ multiplex PCR, lists solely in-frame clones and lacks some. The profile shows some 150,000 clones, under 75% of them singletons. This TCR came from a middle-aged woman in good health and CMV-seronegative. Sequenced material: PBMCs. The gene calls are TRBV19 and TRBJ1-1; D is unclear. CDR3 in amino acids: CASQNFNTEAFF. As DNA, the CDR3 is TGTGCCAGCCAAAATTTCAACACTGAAGCTTTCTTT.